This T cell receptor (beta chain) was found in a study of T-cell reconstitution after alpha-beta-depleted transplantation in children. On this clonotype itself: Its antigen is currently unknown.

The library targeted TCRbeta and was prepared with unique molecular identifiers. MiXCR, applied by TCRdb to the PCR reads, yields one record per CDR3 protein. The data contain about 600,000 distinct CDR3 sequences, under 30% of them singletons. V was clipped by 0 bases and J by 3 bases; unmatched bases: 2. Germline lookup yields CDR1 MGHRA and CDR2 YSYEKL. This CDR3 region has 14 residues. Study results and caveats: TCRbeta diversity was high at day 60 in some patients (a result of surviving recipient T cells and thymic progenitors).

The TCR sequence derives from a boy under three years old who had a stem cell transplant for acute myeloid leukemia, so the T cells may come from the graft donor. V usage is TRBV4-1 and J usage is TRBJ2-7, with 7 positions matching TRBD1. Sequencing used PBMCs, mostly from graft donor cells, obtained 360 days after TCRalphabeta/CD19-depleted stem cell transplant. This CDR3 reads CASSQEQGYYEQYF. DNA for the CDR3: TGCGCCAGCAGCCAAGAACAGGGGTACTACGAGCAGTACTTC.